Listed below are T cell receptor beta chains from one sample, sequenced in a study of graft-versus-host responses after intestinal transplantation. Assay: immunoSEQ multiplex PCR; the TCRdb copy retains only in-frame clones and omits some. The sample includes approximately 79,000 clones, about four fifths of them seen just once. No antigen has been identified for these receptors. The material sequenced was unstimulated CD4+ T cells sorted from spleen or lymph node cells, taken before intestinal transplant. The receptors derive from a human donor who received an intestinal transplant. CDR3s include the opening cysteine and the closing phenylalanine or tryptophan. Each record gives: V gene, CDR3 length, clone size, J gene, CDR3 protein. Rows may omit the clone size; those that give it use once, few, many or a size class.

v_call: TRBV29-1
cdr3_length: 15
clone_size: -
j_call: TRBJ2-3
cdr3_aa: CSALGTSGSTDTQYF

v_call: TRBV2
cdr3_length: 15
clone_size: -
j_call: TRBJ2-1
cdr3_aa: CASSEDRPGRNEQFF

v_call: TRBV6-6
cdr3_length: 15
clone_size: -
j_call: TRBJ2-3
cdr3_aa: CASSYPSGNSYTQYF

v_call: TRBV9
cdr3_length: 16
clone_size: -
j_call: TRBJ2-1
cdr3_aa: CASSVATLAGVDEQFF

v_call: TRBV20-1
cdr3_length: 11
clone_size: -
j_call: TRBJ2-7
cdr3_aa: CSASLLGQQYF

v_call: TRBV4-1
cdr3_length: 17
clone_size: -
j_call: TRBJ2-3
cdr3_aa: CASSQGRLGGGRDTQYF

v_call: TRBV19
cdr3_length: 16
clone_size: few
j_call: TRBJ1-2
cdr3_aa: CASSIEIARGSYGYTF

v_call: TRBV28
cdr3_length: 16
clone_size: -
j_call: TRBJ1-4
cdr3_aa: CASSPFQGAGNEKLFF

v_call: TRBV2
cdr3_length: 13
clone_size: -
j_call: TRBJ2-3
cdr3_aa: CATYRGSTDTQYF

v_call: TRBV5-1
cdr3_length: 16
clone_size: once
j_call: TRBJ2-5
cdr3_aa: CASSIGTSGVVETQYF

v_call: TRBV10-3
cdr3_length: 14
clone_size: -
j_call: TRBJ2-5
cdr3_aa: CASASGRAQETQYF

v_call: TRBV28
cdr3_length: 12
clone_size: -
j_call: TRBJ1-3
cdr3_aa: CATDSAGNTIYF

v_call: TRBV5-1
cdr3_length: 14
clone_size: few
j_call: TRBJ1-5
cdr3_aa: CASSLGQGTQPQHF

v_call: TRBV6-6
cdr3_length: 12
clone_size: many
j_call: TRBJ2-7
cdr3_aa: CASSLTWLEQYF

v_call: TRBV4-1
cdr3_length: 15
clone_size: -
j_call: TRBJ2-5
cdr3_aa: CASSQEWTGGGTQYF

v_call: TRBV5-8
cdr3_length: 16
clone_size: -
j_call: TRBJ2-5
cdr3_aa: CASSLGTGGHKETQYF

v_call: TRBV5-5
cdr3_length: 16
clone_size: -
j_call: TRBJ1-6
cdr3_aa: CASSTMGRQTNSPLHF

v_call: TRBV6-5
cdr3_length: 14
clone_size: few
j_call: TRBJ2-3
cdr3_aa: CASSYGQGTDTQYF

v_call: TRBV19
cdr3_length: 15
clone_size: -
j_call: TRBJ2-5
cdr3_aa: CASSRLAGGPETQYF

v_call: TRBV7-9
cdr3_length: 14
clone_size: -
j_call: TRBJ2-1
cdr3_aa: CASSSSGRLDEQFF

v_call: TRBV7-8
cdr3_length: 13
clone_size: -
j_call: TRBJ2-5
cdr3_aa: CASSNGQGETQYF

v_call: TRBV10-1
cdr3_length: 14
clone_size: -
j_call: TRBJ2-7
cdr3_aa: CASTDRGGYYEQYF

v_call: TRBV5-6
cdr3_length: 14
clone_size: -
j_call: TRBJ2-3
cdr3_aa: CASTDLGGADTQYF

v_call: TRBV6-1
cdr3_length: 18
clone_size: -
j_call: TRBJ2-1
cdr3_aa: CASSEVVGAGGFIHEQFF

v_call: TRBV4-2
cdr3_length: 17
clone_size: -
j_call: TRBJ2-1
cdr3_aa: CASSQGLADSSYNEQFF

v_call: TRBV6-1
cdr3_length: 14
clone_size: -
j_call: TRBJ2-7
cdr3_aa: CASSAGTDLYGQYF

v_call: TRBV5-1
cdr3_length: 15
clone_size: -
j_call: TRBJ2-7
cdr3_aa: CASSRVGQGLGEQYF

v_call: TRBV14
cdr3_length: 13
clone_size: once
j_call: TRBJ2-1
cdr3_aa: CASSQGGETEQFF

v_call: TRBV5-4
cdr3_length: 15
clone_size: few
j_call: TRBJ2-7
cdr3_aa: CASSTSGHSTYEQYF